A single sample is the source of the 26 T cell receptor beta chains below, sequenced in a study of T cell responses to AZD1222 COVID-19 vaccine (dated by TCRdb to about 2021). Receptor libraries were prepared by the immunoSEQ multiplex PCR assay. In its TCRdb copy, this immuneACCESS table keeps in-frame sequences only and misses some clones. Where compared with another copy, unresolved V genes explain less than half of these, and the others have no known cause. The sample table records some 84,000 clones; around 90% of these occur just once. The ten largest clonotypes hold under 14% of the sample. The time point label corresponds to: about 28 days (+/-7) after the second vaccine dose. This material consisted of peripheral blood, taken 28 days after the second AZD1222 dose. The receptor set was obtained from an adult who received the AZD1222 COVID-19 vaccine.

V gene TRBV11-1 combines with J gene TRBJ2-7, with D possibly being TRBD1 or TRBD2 (5 bases each). This CDR3 comprises 14 residues. Germline V gives CDR1 SGHAT, CDR2 FQDESV (reference sequence). V lost 1 base to trimming and J lost 3 bases, with 10 bases between them. CDR3: CASSLGDGFYEQYF. DNA of the CDR3: TGTGCCAGCAGCTTAGGGGACGGATTCTACGAGCAGTACTTC.

The genes are TRBV29-1 and TRBJ2-7; D ambiguous. The CDR3 is made up of 11 amino acids. Germline V CDR1 and CDR2: SQVTM, ANQGSEA. CDR3 amino acids: CGGRNSYEQYF. The CDR3, as DNA: TGCGGTGGGCGGAACTCCTACGAGCAGTACTTC.

This clone appeared a single time. The chain has TRBV28 and TRBJ2-6; 9 bases fit TRBD2. The trim removed 4 bases at V and 0 bases at J, leaving 7 bases unmatched. From germline, CDR1 is MDHEN and CDR2 SYDVKM. CDR3 size: 18 residues. In DNA, the CDR3 is TGTGCCAGCAGTTCCTTAGCGGGGGCCATCTCTGGGGCCAACGTCCTGACTTTC. Its protein is CASSSLAGAISGANVLTF.

J is TRBJ1-1 and V is TRBV7-9; D gene ambiguous. Trimming removed 6 bases from V and 1 base from J, with 12 bases in between. Germline assignment: CDR1 SEHNR and CDR2 FQNEAQ (reference sequence). The CDR3 runs 14 residues. The CDR3 coding sequence is TGTGCCAGCAGTTCATACGTTGCGAACACTGAAGCTTTCTTT. This encodes CASSSYVANTEAFF.

J is TRBJ1-6 and V is TRBV10-3, with D perhaps matching TRBD1 (5 bases). The CDR3 runs 13 residues. Germline V gene sequence: CDR1 ENHRY, CDR2 SYGVKD. Trimming removed 9 bases at V and 8 bases at J, with 14 bases between. This CDR3 is CAMTRGSDSPLHF. For the CDR3, the DNA is TGTGCCATGACTCGGGGGTCTGATTCACCCCTCCACTTT.

The gene calls are TRBV24-1 and TRBJ2-3, with TRBD1 matching over 7 bases. The J segment lost 9 bases and the V segment lost 4 bases, leaving 6 bases of the junction unmatched. CDR3 length equals 13 residues. The germline V gene encodes CDR1 KGHDR and CDR2 SFDVKD. CDR3 nucleotide sequence: TGTGCCACCAGTGACTGGGACAGCCCCACGCAGTATTTT. Translating gives CATSDWDSPTQYF.

V usage is TRBV7-2 and J usage is TRBJ1-2; D is perhaps TRBD1 (5 bases). The CDR3 runs 14 residues. Trimming removed 6 bases at V and 7 bases at J, with 18 bases between. Germline V lookup: CDR1 SGHTA, CDR2 FQGNSA. Here the CDR3 reads CASRPIRGVSGYTF. The CDR3 DNA reads TGTGCCAGCAGGCCGATCCGAGGGGTCTCTGGCTACACCTTC.

The chain couples TRBV3-1 (or the pseudogene TRBV3-2) to TRBJ2-7, with 10 bases lining up with TRBD1. This CDR3 comprises 14 residues. Trimming cost V 3 bases and J 6 bases; bases outside gene matches: 5. Germline V gene data show CDR1 as LGHDT and CDR2 as YNNKEL (reference sequence). The CDR3 nucleotides read TGTGCCAGCAGCCATGCGGGACAGGGGAGCGAGCAGTACTTC. Protein product: CASSHAGQGSEQYF.

The V call is TRBV5-4, the J call TRBJ1-1; 10 nucleotides align to TRBD1. Germline assignment: CDR1 SGHNT and CDR2 YYREEE (reference sequence). Trimming removed 4 bases from V and 14 bases from J; junction bases left unmatched: 8. The CDR3 sequence is 12 residues long. CDR3 nucleotide sequence: TGTGCCAGCAGCCTCGGGACAGGGGAATCGTTCTTT. It is translated as CASSLGTGESFF.

J is TRBJ2-2 and V is TRBV11-2; tentatively, D is TRBD1 (5 bases). V was shortened by 2 bases and J by 3 bases, with 22 bases between the two germline ends. Looked up from germline, CDR1 is SGHAT and CDR2 is FQNNGV. This CDR3 is 19 amino acids long. CDR3 in DNA: TGTGCCAGCAGCTTATCAATTGGTGGTGGCAGGGCATACACCGGGGAGCTGTTTTTT. Its protein is CASSLSIGGGRAYTGELFF.

V is TRBV3-1 (or the pseudogene TRBV3-2) and J is TRBJ1-1; D might be TRBD1 (6 bases). Trimming cost V 4 bases and J 1 base, with 13 bases left between them. The CDR3 is 15 residues long. Germline loops: CDR1 LGHDT, CDR2 YNNKEL (reference sequence). CDR3 protein: CASSPQDRRNTEAFF. The CDR3 DNA is TGTGCCAGCAGCCCCCAAGACAGGAGGAACACTGAAGCTTTCTTT.

The CDR3 nucleotides read TGTGCCATCAGCCAGGGGGGCAGTCGAAACCTGTACGAGCAGTACTTC. It translates to CAISQGGSRNLYEQYF. This chain joins TRBV10-3 and TRBJ2-7, with a tentative D call TRBD1 (7 bases). This CDR3 comprises 16 residues. Germline V gives CDR1 ENHRY, CDR2 SYGVKD. V dropped 6 bases and J dropped 4 bases, with 22 bases sitting between them.

The chain employs TRBV5-1 and TRBJ2-3; D is unclear. The germline V gene has CDR1 SGHRS and CDR2 YFSETQ. With 3 bases removed from V and 0 bases from J, the gap between germline ends came to 8 bases. This CDR3 is built from 14 residues. The CDR3 DNA sequence: TGCGCCAGCAGCTACTCACTTAGCACAGATACGCAGTATTTT. Translated: CASSYSLSTDTQYF.

The V gene is TRBV6-1, the J gene TRBJ1-1; D is uncertain. This CDR3 comprises 13 residues. The germline V gene has CDR1 MNHNS and CDR2 SASEGT. Trimming stripped 1 base from V and 4 bases from J, with 7 bases between. Here the CDR3 reads CASSEVAGTEAFF. As DNA, the CDR3 is TGTGCCAGCAGTGAAGTGGCAGGCACTGAAGCTTTCTTT.

The chain combines TRBV9 with TRBJ2-3; TRBD2 aligns across 13 bases. Looked up from germline, CDR1 is SGDLS and CDR2 is YYNGEE. The CDR3 sequence is 16 residues long. V lost 3 bases to trimming and J lost 2 bases; unmatched junction nucleotides: 3. CDR3 region: CASSGTSGGITDTQYF. The CDR3, as DNA: TGTGCCAGCAGCGGGACTAGCGGGGGTATCACAGATACGCAGTATTTT.

This clone has only a few counts. The rearrangement links TRBV4-1 to TRBJ2-7; 7 positions match TRBD1. The germline CDR1 and CDR2 sequences are MGHRA and YSYEKL. The J segment lost 7 bases and the V segment lost 4 bases, leaving 7 bases of the junction unmatched. The CDR3 has 13 amino acids. CDR3 nucleotide sequence: TGCGCCAGCAGCCCGACAGGGCTGGGAGAGCAGTACTTC. It translates to CASSPTGLGEQYF.

The chain combines TRBV27 with TRBJ2-3, with 8 bases aligning to TRBD2. The germline CDR1 and CDR2 sequences are MNHEY and SMNVEV (reference sequence). The CDR3 loop spans 15 amino acids. Losses at the gene ends were 4 bases for V and 1 base for J; bases not matched to a gene: 4. CDR3 coding DNA: TGTGCCAGCAGTTCGACTAGCGTGGGCACAGATACGCAGTATTTT. Translation gives CASSSTSVGTDTQYF.

This clone was detected a few times. The genes are TRBV19 and TRBJ2-7; 8 bases are shared with TRBD1. Germline V gives CDR1 LNHDA, CDR2 SQIVND (reference sequence). CDR3 length: 13 amino acids. The V gene end was trimmed by 4 bases and the J gene end by 6 bases; junction bases not matched to a gene: 5. The CDR3, as DNA: TGTGCCAGTAGTACCGGGACAGGAAGCGAGCAGTACTTC. As protein: CASSTGTGSEQYF.

The chain employs TRBV7-2 and TRBJ2-3, with TRBD2 identical over 8 bases. This CDR3 is built from 14 residues. Germline V gene lookup returns CDR1 SGHTA and CDR2 FQGNSA. The junction had 4 bases not matched to a gene; V was cut back by 3 bases and J by 5 bases. This chain's CDR3 is CASSLSGGEDTQYF. The CDR3, as DNA: TGTGCCAGCAGCTTGAGCGGGGGAGAAGATACGCAGTATTTT.

The chain carries TRBV19 and TRBJ2-7; D is uncertain. Trimming took 1 base from V and 3 from J, leaving 7 bases between them. The CDR3 covers 13 residues. CDR1 is LNHDA, CDR2 SQIVND, per germline (reference sequence). The CDR3 loop reads CASSIALRYEQYF. The CDR3 coding sequence is TGTGCCAGTAGTATAGCCCTGCGCTACGAGCAGTACTTC. Supplemented by reference TRBV19 and TRBJ2-7, the full variable domain reads DGGITQSPKYLFRKEGQNVTLSCEQNLNHDAMYWYRQDPGQGLRLIYYSQIVNDFQKGDIAEGYSVSREKKESFPLTVTSAQKNPTAFYLCASSIALRYEQYFGPGTRLTVT.

This clone was detected only a few times. The chain is built from TRBV6-5 and TRBJ1-6; D is perhaps TRBD1 (6 bases). This CDR3 has 13 amino acids. The germline V gene has CDR1 MNHEY and CDR2 SVGAGI. V was trimmed by 6 bases and J by 5 bases, leaving 8 bases between them. In DNA form, the CDR3 reads TGTGCCAGCAGCGGACAGCATAATTCACCCCTCCACTTT. This codes for CASSGQHNSPLHF.

The chain couples TRBV12-5 to TRBJ2-2, with 8 bases aligning to TRBD1. Trimming cost V 7 bases and J 6 bases; bases outside gene matches: 4. There are 13 residues in the CDR3. CDR1 and CDR2 (germline): LGHNT, FRNRAP. The CDR3 here is CASAQQGAGELFF. DNA of the CDR3: TGTGCTAGTGCCCAACAGGGGGCCGGGGAGCTGTTTTTT.

The rearrangement uses TRBV6-2 or TRBV6-3 and TRBJ2-5; D gene unclear. The CDR3 length is 14 residues. Trimming took off 2 bases at V and 1 base at J, with 8 bases between the two ends. In germline, CDR1 is MNHEY, CDR2 SVGEGT. CDR3 sequence (DNA): TGTGCCAGCAGTTACGCCCCCTCCCAAGAGACCCAGTACTTC. Residues: CASSYAPSQETQYF.

This chain links TRBV15 with TRBJ2-1, with D possibly TRBD2 on 6 matching bases. CDR3 length: 16 amino acids. V lost 0 bases, J lost 8 bases, and 17 bases lay in between. Germline assignment: CDR1 LNHNV and CDR2 YYDKDF (reference sequence). The CDR3 protein is CATSRDRGGVVHEQFF. The CDR3 coding sequence is TGTGCCACCAGCAGAGATCGGGGCGGGGTGGTCCATGAGCAGTTCTTC. Using reference TRBV15 and TRBJ2-1 for the parts outside the CDR3, the full variable domain is DAMVIQNPRYQVTQFGKPVTLSCSQTLNHNVMYWYQQKSSQAPKLLFHYYDKDFNNEADTPDNFQSRRPNTSFCFLDIRSPGLGDTAMYLCATSRDRGGVVHEQFFGPGTRLTVL.

This clone came up a few times. V gene TRBV7-3 combines with J gene TRBJ2-2; D perhaps matches TRBD2 (5 bases). Trimming cost V 2 bases and J 7 bases, with 11 bases left between them. The CDR3 is 14 amino acids. The germline V gene encodes CDR1 SGHTA and CDR2 FQGTGA. CDR3: CASSLAGNSGELFF. The CDR3, as DNA: TGTGCCAGCAGCTTAGCCGGGAATAGCGGGGAGCTGTTTTTT.

The chain is built from TRBV28 and TRBJ2-7; TRBD2 agrees at 7 bases. CDR3 length: 15 amino acids. Germline CDR1 reads MDHEN; CDR2 reads SYDVKM. Germline trimming cut 3 bases from V and 3 bases from J; bases unmatched to any gene: 8. The CDR3: CASSFGVRGIYEQYF. The CDR3 DNA reads as TGTGCCAGCAGTTTTGGGGTGCGGGGGATCTACGAGCAGTACTTC.